This T cell receptor beta chain originates from a study of cytomegalovirus exposure and HLA in healthy donors. Study observations and caveats: It was approximately 160 TCR beta chains that were listed as cytomegalovirus-associated. Most TCR sequences were uncommon, yet certain public TCRs appeared in many donors. According to a subsequent analysis, TCR clusters identified in the first cohort showed a tendency to co-occur across the 120 or so validation repertoires.

Profiled with immunoSEQ multiplex PCR; TCRdb holds only in-frame clones, not every one. Found here are 65,000 to 85,000 clones, roughly 94% of them singletons; the top ten hold 0.69%. For this clone: Its cognate antigen is unknown.

V shed 2 bases and J 1 base; nucleotides not matched to a gene: 6. CDR3 length: 16 residues. CDR1 and CDR2 from the germline V gene are MRHNA and SNTAGT. Sequences were obtained from PBMCs. This sequence joins TRBV6-4 and TRBJ2-3; 7 bases match TRBD1. The receptor's source is a woman aged 18-30 years in good health and CMV-seronegative. CDR3 bases: TGTGCCAGCAGTGACCGAGTAGGGGGCGGCACAGATACGCAGTATTTT. Amino acids: CASSDRVGGGTDTQYF.